These 32 T cell receptor beta chains came from one sample sequenced in a study of response to subunit inactivated influenza vaccine. TCRdb analysed the RT-PCR reads with MiXCR anew, one entry per CDR3 protein. The sample yields about 530,000 distinct CDR3 sequences, 13% seen once. The sequencing used PBMCs from blood, collected 40 to 50 days after vaccination. The origin of the receptors is a man aged 50 to 60 who received an inactivated influenza vaccine.

The sample holds a few counts of this clonotype. The chain employs TRBV27 and TRBJ2-7; TRBD1 agrees at 7 bases. The CDR3 runs to 14 residues. The V segment lost 5 bases and the J segment 3 bases; nucleotides outside the gene matches: 7. Germline-derived CDR1 and CDR2 are MNHEY and SMNVEV (reference sequence). The CDR3 DNA reads as TGTGCCAGCAGTGAGGGATACAGGGGCTACGAGCAGTACTTC. It codes for CASSEGYRGYEQYF.

The chain carries TRBV10-3 and TRBJ2-5, with 8 positions matching TRBD1. After removal of 11 bases from V and 5 bases from J, the junction contained 13 bases not matched to a gene. The germline V gene has CDR1 ENHRY and CDR2 SYGVKD. The CDR3 has 14 residues. The CDR3 loop reads CASNRQGAAETQYF. Written as DNA, the CDR3 is TGTGCCTCCAACCGGCAGGGGGCCGCGGAGACCCAGTACTTC.

This clonotype was seen a few times. The rearrangement links TRBV18 to TRBJ1-5, with D unclear. CDR3 size: 13 residues. V lost 3 bases, J lost 3 bases, and 6 bases lay in between. CDR1 KGHSH and CDR2 LQKENI come from the germline V gene. CDR3 sequence (DNA): TGTGCCAGCTCACCCCACGACAATCAGCCCCAGCATTTT. It translates to CASSPHDNQPQHF.

This clonotype has only a few counts. The chain employs TRBV7-2 and TRBJ2-3, with 8 bases fitting TRBD1. V dropped 5 bases and J dropped 4; count of bases not matched to a gene: 8. The CDR3 runs 15 residues. Germline V gene lookup returns CDR1 SGHTA and CDR2 FQGNSA. CDR3 nucleotide sequence: TGTGCCAGCAGCCTCGACAGGGGAACGTCAGATACGCAGTATTTT. Translation gives CASSLDRGTSDTQYF.

This clonotype was seen a few times. The V and J genes are TRBV29-1 and TRBJ2-5, with D perhaps matching TRBD1 (5 bases). CDR3 length: 15 amino acids. Germline V gives CDR1 SQVTM, CDR2 ANQGSEA. V was shortened by 3 bases and J by 5 bases, with 19 bases between the two germline ends. The DNA for the CDR3 is TGCAGCGTTGACTTATTAAGGACACTGGGGGAGACCCAGTACTTC. Protein: CSVDLLRTLGETQYF.

On this clonotype itself: This may stem from a read error, because a much larger clone lies one nucleotide away. The genes are TRBV12-3 or TRBV12-4 and TRBJ1-4; a possible D gene is TRBD1 (6 bases). The CDR3 has 17 amino acids. Trimming took off 3 bases at V and 3 bases at J, with 17 bases between the two ends. CDR3 DNA sequence: TGTGCCAGCAGTTTTTCGGGGGGGCGGGAGTCTAATGAAAAACTGTTTTTT. Translation: CASSFSGGRESNEKLFF.

The table lists this clonotype with a few counts. The rearrangement links TRBV20-1 to TRBJ2-3, with 10 bases aligning to TRBD2. The length of the CDR3 is 16 residues. With 2 bases clipped from V and 0 bases from J, the junction kept 5 bases outside the gene matches. Per germline, CDR1 DFQATT and CDR2 SNEGSKA (reference sequence). The CDR3: CSARSIAGGSTDTQYF. The DNA for the CDR3 is TGCAGTGCTAGATCAATAGCGGGGGGAAGCACAGATACGCAGTATTTT.

Many counts were recorded for this clonotype. DNA for the CDR3: TGTGCCAGCAGCTTAGCCCGTACTAGTAAGGACGGGGAGCTGTTTTTT. Its translation: CASSLARTSKDGELFF. V usage is TRBV7-9 and J usage is TRBJ2-2; D may be TRBD2 (5 bases). V lost 0 bases and J 7 bases, leaving 15 bases between the germline ends. The CDR3 sequence is 16 residues long. Per germline, CDR1 SEHNR and CDR2 FQNEAQ (reference sequence).

The table lists this clonotype with a few counts. V is TRBV7-9 and J is TRBJ2-1; no clear D gene. The CDR3 loop spans 14 amino acids. V lost 5 bases to trimming and J lost 16 bases, with 24 bases between them. Germline V lookup: CDR1 SEHNR, CDR2 FQNEAQ (reference sequence). The CDR3 loop reads CASSAVLGSPLLFF. The CDR3 DNA sequence: TGTGCCAGCAGCGCCGTCTTAGGATCCCCGCTTCTTTTCTTC.

This chain links TRBV30 with TRBJ2-7, with 10 bases identical to TRBD1. CDR3 size: 14 residues. The germline V gene encodes CDR1 GTSNPN and CDR2 SVGIG (reference sequence). The trim removed 3 bases at V and 1 base at J, leaving 3 bases unmatched. CDR3 in DNA: TGTGCCTGGAGGGGACAGGGGATTTCCTACGAGCAGTACTTC. Translated: CAWRGQGISYEQYF.

This clonotype was picked up a small number of times. The chain uses TRBV9 and TRBJ2-1, with 7 bases aligning to TRBD2. Trimming removed 7 bases from V and 0 bases from J; junction bases left unmatched: 7. Per germline, CDR1 SGDLS and CDR2 YYNGEE. This CDR3 spans 15 amino acids. For the CDR3, the DNA is TGTGCCAGCCATCCTAGCGGCAGCTCCTACAATGAGCAGTTCTTC. It encodes CASHPSGSSYNEQFF.

This clonotype was picked up a small number of times. The chain recombines TRBV20-1 with TRBJ2-1, with 12 nucleotides matching TRBD2. The germline V gene encodes CDR1 DFQATT and CDR2 SNEGSKA (reference sequence). There are 17 residues in the CDR3. J was trimmed by 0 bases and V by 5 bases; bases with no gene match: 8. The CDR3 sequence: CSAPSGGAMSSYNEQFF. The CDR3 bases are TGCAGTGCTCCTAGCGGGGGGGCCATGAGCTCCTACAATGAGCAGTTCTTC.

This clonotype has a handful of counts. Here the CDR3 DNA reads TGCAGTGCTGTCGGACTAGCGGAGGCCCCCTCCTACAATGAGCAGTTCTTC. Its protein is CSAVGLAEAPSYNEQFF. The V gene is TRBV20-1, the J gene TRBJ2-1; 10 bases match TRBD2. The V and J ends lost 5 bases and 0 bases, in that order; junction bases with no gene match: 10. The CDR3 has 17 amino acids. CDR1 is DFQATT and CDR2 is SNEGSKA in the germline V gene (reference sequence).

The chain uses TRBV12-3 or TRBV12-4 and TRBJ2-6, with 11 bases fitting TRBD2. Trimming took 6 bases from V and 0 from J; bases not matched to a gene: 10. This CDR3 region has 19 residues. CDR3 sequence (DNA): TGTGCCAGCAGCCGACTAGCGGGGATTCGGAGCTCTGGGGCCAACGTCCTGACTTTC. Its translation is CASSRLAGIRSSGANVLTF.

A few counts support this clonotype. This rearrangement joins TRBV6-5 to TRBJ2-7; D tentatively fits TRBD1 or TRBD2 (5 bases each). Trimming took 2 bases from V and 0 from J, leaving 11 bases between them. The CDR3 has 15 amino acids. Per germline, CDR1 MNHEY and CDR2 SVGAGI. As DNA, the CDR3 is TGTGCCAGCAGTTACGGGGACGTGGACTCCTACGAGCAGTACTTC. Translating gives CASSYGDVDSYEQYF.

This clonotype was detected many times. J is TRBJ1-2 and V is TRBV12-3 or TRBV12-4; D call uncertain. V lost 3 bases and J 8 bases, leaving 10 bases between the germline ends. The CDR3 has 12 amino acids. The CDR3 loop is CASSFGSRGYTF. CDR3 DNA: TGTGCCAGCAGTTTTGGGAGCCGAGGCTACACCTTC.

This clonotype has only a few counts. This chain connects TRBV7-3 to TRBJ2-1; the D gene could be TRBD1 or TRBD2 (5 bases each). The V gene lost 5 bases and the J gene lost 9 bases, with 14 bases spanning the gap. The CDR3 has 13 amino acids. From germline, CDR1 is SGHTA and CDR2 FQGTGA. The CDR3 is CASSPGTEREQFF. The CDR3 region has the DNA TGTGCCAGCAGCCCCGGGACCGAGCGTGAGCAGTTCTTC.

There are a few counts of this clonotype. The chain joins TRBV5-1 to TRBJ2-3; 8 nucleotides line up with TRBD2. Per the germline V gene, CDR1 is SGHRS and CDR2 is YFSETQ. V lost 4 bases and J lost 4; bases outside the gene matches: 14. This CDR3 spans 17 amino acids. The CDR3: CASSVNPGTSSADTQYF. CDR3 nucleotides: TGCGCCAGCAGCGTAAACCCCGGGACTAGTAGTGCAGATACGCAGTATTTT.

The chain joins TRBV5-1 to TRBJ2-1, with 8 bases aligning to TRBD1. Per the germline V gene, CDR1 is SGHRS and CDR2 is YFSETQ. V was pared by 0 bases and J by 6 bases, with 5 bases of the junction left unmatched. The CDR3 is 15 residues long. CDR3 residues: CASSLVIQGANEQFF. CDR3 coding DNA: TGCGCCAGCAGCTTGGTGATTCAGGGGGCCAATGAGCAGTTCTTC.

This chain links TRBV7-2 with TRBJ2-2; TRBD2 matches at 8 bases. The CDR3 totals 16 residues. Germline CDR1 SGHTA, CDR2 FQGNSA. Trimming took 3 bases from V and 3 from J; bases not matched to a gene: 6. In DNA, the CDR3 is TGTGCCAGCAGCTTCAGTGCTAGCGGGTACACCGGGGAGCTGTTTTTT. Translated: CASSFSASGYTGELFF.

Ten or more counts support this clonotype. The chain joins TRBV20-1 to TRBJ1-5, with TRBD1 as a possible D gene (5 bases). The V gene's germline CDR1 is DFQATT and CDR2 SNEGSKA (reference sequence). This CDR3 has 13 amino acids. Trimming stripped 6 bases from V and 3 bases from J, with 12 bases between. CDR3 DNA: TGCAGTGCCACCGGGACGGTCAATCAGCCCCAGCATTTT. Protein product: CSATGTVNQPQHF.

The chain carries TRBV6-1 and TRBJ2-1; a weak D match, TRBD2 (6 bases). V dropped 4 bases and J dropped 10 bases, with 14 bases sitting between them. CDR1 and CDR2 (germline): MNHNS, SASEGT. This CDR3 spans 13 amino acids. The CDR3 sequence: CASSVDSGGEQFF. DNA for the CDR3: TGTGCCAGCAGTGTAGATAGCGGAGGGGAGCAGTTCTTC.

The table lists this clonotype with many counts. The rearrangement joins TRBV12-3 or TRBV12-4 to TRBJ2-1; tentatively, D is TRBD1 (6 bases). V was pared by 6 bases and J by 7 bases, with 10 bases between. This CDR3 has 12 amino acids. CDR3 DNA: TGTGCCAGCAGACCCGGGACAAATGAGCAGTTCTTC. Translation: CASRPGTNEQFF.

This chain joins TRBV27 and TRBJ1-1; D not certain. The CDR3 has 14 residues. Trimming took 2 bases from V and 6 from J, leaving 13 bases between them. Germline CDR1 is MNHEY and CDR2 is SMNVEV (reference sequence). The CDR3 bases are TGTGCCAGCAGTTTAACAGTGGGCGCCCCTGAAGCTTTCTTT. Translation: CASSLTVGAPEAFF.

This clonotype has just a few counts. V and J are TRBV12-3 or TRBV12-4 and TRBJ2-1; 10 nucleotides line up with TRBD2. The CDR3 covers 15 residues. The junction had 9 bases not matched to a gene; V was cut back by 6 bases and J by 7 bases. This CDR3 reads CASRKSGGAGNEQFF. CDR3 bases: TGTGCCAGCAGGAAAAGCGGGGGGGCCGGGAATGAGCAGTTCTTC.

This clonotype was observed a few times. The chain carries TRBV20-1 and TRBJ2-7, with TRBD2 identical over 8 bases. The ends lost 0 bases at V and 5 bases at J; junction bases unmatched: 12. CDR3 length equals 16 residues. Germline values: CDR1 DFQATT, CDR2 SNEGSKA (reference sequence). The DNA for the CDR3 is TGCAGTGCTAGAGATGGCCTGGCGGGAGGAAAAGACGAGCAGTACTTC. Residues: CSARDGLAGGKDEQYF.

This clonotype has a handful of counts. The V and J genes are TRBV5-1 and TRBJ2-1; D may be TRBD1 (6 bases). Germline V gene data show CDR1 as SGHRS and CDR2 as YFSETQ. Trimming stripped 1 base from V and 3 bases from J, with 14 bases between. The length of the CDR3 is 16 residues. CDR3 in amino acids: CASSLRLRTDYNEQFF. In nucleotides, the CDR3 is TGCGCCAGCAGCTTGAGACTCCGGACAGACTACAATGAGCAGTTCTTC.

This clonotype was counted many times. This chain connects TRBV7-2 to TRBJ2-6, with no clear D. V was clipped by 3 bases and J by 2 bases, with 5 bases between them. Germline CDR1 and CDR2: SGHTA and FQGNSA. This CDR3 is 14 amino acids long. The CDR3 DNA follows: TGTGCCAGCAGCTTTACGACTGGGGCCAACGTCCTGACTTTC. Amino acids: CASSFTTGANVLTF.

This clonotype was counted a few times. The gene calls are TRBV4-2 and TRBJ2-3; 7 positions agree with TRBD2. The trim removed 1 base at V and 2 bases at J, leaving 9 bases unmatched. This CDR3 spans 17 amino acids. CDR1 LGHNA and CDR2 YNFKEQ come from the germline V gene. The CDR3 sequence is CASSQVSLRENTDTQYF. The DNA of the CDR3 is TGTGCCAGCAGCCAAGTAAGCTTGCGGGAGAACACAGATACGCAGTATTTT.

This clonotype was counted at least ten times. V usage is TRBV12-3 or TRBV12-4 and J usage is TRBJ1-2; maybe TRBD1 (6 bases). V shed 6 bases and J shed 1 base, with 18 bases lying between them. This CDR3 contains 16 residues. The CDR3 reads CASSSDSGRFNYGYTF. CDR3 nucleotides: TGTGCCAGCAGCTCGGACAGTGGGCGTTTTAACTATGGCTACACCTTC.

The V and J genes are TRBV7-9 and TRBJ1-1; D is undetermined. Trimming shortened V by 3 bases and J by 5 bases, and 16 bases separated the two germline ends. The CDR3 extends over 15 amino acids. CDR1 SEHNR and CDR2 FQNEAQ come from the germline V gene (reference sequence). CDR3 DNA: TGTGCCAGCAGCTTTACCGACCTGCCGGATACTGAAGCTTTCTTT. Residues: CASSFTDLPDTEAFF.

V and J are TRBV10-3 and TRBJ1-5; 12 positions match TRBD1. CDR3 size: 16 residues. Per the germline V gene, CDR1 is ENHRY and CDR2 is SYGVKD. With 6 bases clipped from V and 3 bases from J, the junction kept 6 bases outside the gene matches. CDR3 nucleotides: TGTGCCATCAGAGACCGGGACAGGGGGCTCAATCAGCCCCAGCATTTT. Translation: CAIRDRDRGLNQPQHF.